This TCR beta chain is drawn from a study of graft-versus-host responses after intestinal transplantation. On the study more broadly: Recipients underwent multivisceral, liver-intestinal, or isolated intestinal transplants. Induction using anti-thymocyte globulin, followed by tacrolimus and steroids for around 3 years, was given to all recipients. The study's findings and limits: The recipient marrow held GvH clones, and some of them showed up first in ileum or blood.

TCRdb's table, derived via immunoSEQ multiplex PCR, lists solely in-frame clones and lacks some. This sample has approximately 110,000 clones, with around 94% found just once. Trimming pared 0 bases from V and 3 bases from J, leaving 9 bases between. The CDR3 runs 15 residues. Germline V gene data show CDR1 as LGHNA and CDR2 as YNFKEQ. With regard to this clone: Its matching antigen is unknown. Other DNA sequences within the sample encode an identical CDR3.

This specimen consisted of unstimulated CD8+ T cells sorted from spleen or lymph node cells, obtained before transplant. The sequence was collected from a human donor who was the organ donor for an intestinal transplant. This rearrangement joins TRBV4-2 to TRBJ2-1; D unclear. The chain's CDR3 is CASSQDAGIYNEQFF. In nucleotides, the CDR3 is TGTGCCAGCAGCCAAGATGCTGGGATCTACAATGAGCAGTTCTTC.